This TCR beta chain derives from a study of CD8+ T cells in alopecia areata. Study information: Treatment comprised oral tofacitinib, 5 to 10 mg twice daily, in treated patients.

Trimming cost V 3 bases and J 1 base; bases outside gene matches: 6. Germline CDR1 and CDR2: SGHRS and YFSETQ. This CDR3 has 16 residues. The treatment here: oral pan-JAK inhibitor, 5-10 mg twice daily. Reverse transcription of extracted RNA yielded cDNA, which provided the sequencing template. Some clones are missing from TCRdb's copy, which holds only in-frame ones; the method was immunoSEQ multiplex PCR. The table records about 200,000 clones, 50% to 60% of them present only once. Sequenced material: CD4+ T cells sorted from blood, taken at week 4, from a patient treated with tofacitinib. The receptor was derived from a human donor with alopecia areata. This rearrangement joins TRBV5-1 to TRBJ1-1; 10 positions match TRBD1. DNA for the CDR3: TGCGCCAGCAGCTCGGGGACAGGGGTGAAGAACACTGAAGCTTTCTTT. This gives the protein CASSSGTGVKNTEAFF.